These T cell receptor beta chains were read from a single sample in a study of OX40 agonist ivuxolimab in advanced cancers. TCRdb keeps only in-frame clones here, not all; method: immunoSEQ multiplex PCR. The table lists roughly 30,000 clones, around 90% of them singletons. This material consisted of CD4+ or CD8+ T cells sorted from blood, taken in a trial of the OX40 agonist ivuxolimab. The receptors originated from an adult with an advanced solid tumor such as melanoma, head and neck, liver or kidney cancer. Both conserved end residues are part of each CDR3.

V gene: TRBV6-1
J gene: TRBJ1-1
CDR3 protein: CAISKGANTEAFF

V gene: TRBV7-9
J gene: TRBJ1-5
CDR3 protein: CASGGQGINQPQHF

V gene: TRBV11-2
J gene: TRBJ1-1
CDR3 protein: CASSLFGRGQNTEAFF

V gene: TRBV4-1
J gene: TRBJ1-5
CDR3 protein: CASSLTGTGRDQPQHF

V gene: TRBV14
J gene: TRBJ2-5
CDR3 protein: CASSPHPGTQYF

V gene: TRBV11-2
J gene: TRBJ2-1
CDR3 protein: CASSPFPRDITSYNEQFF

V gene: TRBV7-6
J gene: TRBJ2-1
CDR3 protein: CASSLRFRGVDEQFF

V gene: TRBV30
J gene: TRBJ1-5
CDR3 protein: CAWSVQGYQPQHF

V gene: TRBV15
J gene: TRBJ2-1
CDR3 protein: CATSPDRETYNEQFF

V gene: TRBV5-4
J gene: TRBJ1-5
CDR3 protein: CASSFGQDQPQHF

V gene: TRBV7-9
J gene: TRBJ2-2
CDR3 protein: CASSSYRNTGELFF

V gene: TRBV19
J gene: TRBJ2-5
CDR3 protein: CASSLTSGYQETQYF

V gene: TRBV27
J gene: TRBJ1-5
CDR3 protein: CASSPVGGFNQPQHF

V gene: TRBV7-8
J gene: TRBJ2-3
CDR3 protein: CASSLGGPDTQYF

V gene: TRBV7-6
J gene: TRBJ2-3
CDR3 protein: CASSLWTDTQYF

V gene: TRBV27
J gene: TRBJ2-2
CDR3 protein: CASRLAGGPGELFF

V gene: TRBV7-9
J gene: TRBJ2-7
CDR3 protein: CATRGENYEQYF

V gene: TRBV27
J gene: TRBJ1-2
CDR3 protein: CASSSGTGGWYGYTF